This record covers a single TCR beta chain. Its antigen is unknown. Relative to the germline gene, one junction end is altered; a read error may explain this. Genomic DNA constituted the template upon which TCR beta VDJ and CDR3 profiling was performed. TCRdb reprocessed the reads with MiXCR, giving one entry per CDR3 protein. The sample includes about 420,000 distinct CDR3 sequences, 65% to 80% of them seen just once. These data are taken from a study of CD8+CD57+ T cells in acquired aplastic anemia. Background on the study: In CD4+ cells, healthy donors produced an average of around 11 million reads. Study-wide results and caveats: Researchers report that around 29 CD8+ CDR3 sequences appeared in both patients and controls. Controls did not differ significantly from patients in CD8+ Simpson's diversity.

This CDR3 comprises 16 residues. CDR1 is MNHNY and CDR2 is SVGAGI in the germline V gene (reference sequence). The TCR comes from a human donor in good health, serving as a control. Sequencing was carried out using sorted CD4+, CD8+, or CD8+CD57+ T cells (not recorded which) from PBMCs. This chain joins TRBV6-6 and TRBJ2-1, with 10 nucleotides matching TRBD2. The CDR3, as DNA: TGCGCCAGCAATATCCCGAGGACTAGCGGTTACAATGAGCAGTTCTTC. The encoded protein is CASNIPRTSGYNEQFF.